The 31 T cell receptor beta chains below come from one sample, sequenced in a study of blood T cell repertoires in COVID-19. Sequenced by immunoSEQ multiplex PCR; TCRdb stores in-frame clones only, minus some. Among a few hundred thousand clones listed, approximately 86% were seen once. Input material: PBMCs or T cells enriched from blood (not recorded which). These receptors were collected from a woman aged 30 to 39 who had been exposed to COVID-19.

The rearrangement uses TRBV18 and TRBJ2-1, with 9 bases aligning to TRBD2. The V gene end was trimmed by 6 bases and the J gene end by 4 bases; junction bases not matched to a gene: 7. The CDR3 has 15 amino acids. Germline CDR1 reads KGHSH; CDR2 reads LQKENI. CDR3 sequence: CASSLRLAEYNEQFF. Here the CDR3 DNA reads TGTGCCAGCTCCCTCAGACTAGCGGAGTACAATGAGCAGTTCTTC.

This chain links TRBV9 with TRBJ2-3, with D possibly being TRBD2 (5 bases). V was pared by 7 bases and J by 0 bases, with 15 bases between. The CDR3 is 15 residues long. Germline V gives CDR1 SGDLS, CDR2 YYNGEE. Here the CDR3 DNA reads TGTGCCAGCTCTCTTAGCGTCACTAGCACAGATACGCAGTATTTT. Translation: CASSLSVTSTDTQYF.

The chain joins TRBV27 to TRBJ2-2; 12 bases match TRBD2. The CDR3 has 16 residues. The germline V gene encodes CDR1 MNHEY and CDR2 SMNVEV (reference sequence). V trimming: 5 bases; J trimming: 3 bases; junction bases outside the gene matches: 4. CDR3 amino acids: CASSLTSGGYTGELFF. The CDR3 DNA reads as TGTGCCAGCAGTCTGACTAGCGGGGGTTACACCGGGGAGCTGTTTTTT.

This chain connects TRBV7-6 to TRBJ1-1, with D tentatively TRBD1 (5 bases). Trimming cost V 5 bases and J 0 bases, with 19 bases left between them. CDR3 length: 17 residues. Germline values: CDR1 SGHVS, CDR2 FNYEAQ. The DNA for the CDR3 is TGTGCCAGCAGCCCATATACCGGTGGGGGGATGAACACTGAAGCTTTCTTT. Translating gives CASSPYTGGGMNTEAFF. Looking up the rest from reference TRBV7-6 and TRBJ1-1 gives the full variable domain: GAGVSQSPRYKVTKRGQDVALRCDPISGHVSLYWYRQALGQGPEFLTYFNYEAQQDKSGLPNDRFSAERPEGSISTLTIQRTEQRDSAMYRCASSPYTGGGMNTEAFFGQGTRLTVV.

The table lists this clone with a few counts. The genes are TRBV10-3 and TRBJ1-1, with D unresolved. CDR3 size: 14 residues. Germline V gene lookup returns CDR1 ENHRY and CDR2 SYGVKD. The V end was cut by 8 bases, the J end by 4 bases, with 17 bases between. In DNA, the CDR3 is TGTGCCATCGGGCCAGACCTTGGTCGCACTGAAGCTTTCTTT. It specifies CAIGPDLGRTEAFF.

The sample holds one count of this clone. This rearrangement joins TRBV9 to TRBJ2-1; 10 nucleotides agree with TRBD1. The CDR3 covers 13 residues. The trim removed 3 bases at V and 8 bases at J, leaving 2 bases unmatched. Germline V gives CDR1 SGDLS, CDR2 YYNGEE. The CDR3 DNA reads as TGTGCCAGCAGCGAGGGGACAGGGGATGAGCAGTTCTTC. Amino acid sequence: CASSEGTGDEQFF.

The V gene is TRBV6-5, the J gene TRBJ2-7; D gene ambiguous. From germline, CDR1 is MNHEY and CDR2 SVGAGI. CDR3 length equals 15 residues. Trimming shortened V by 0 bases and J by 2 bases, and 11 bases separated the two germline ends. This chain's CDR3 is CASSYSNGYAYEQYF. Here the CDR3 DNA reads TGTGCCAGCAGTTACTCGAACGGGTATGCCTACGAGCAGTACTTC.

Here the CDR3 DNA reads TGCGCCAGCAGCCGGGGTTCAGCGGGGGGCACAGATACGCAGTATTTT. Protein product: CASSRGSAGGTDTQYF. The rearrangement uses TRBV5-1 and TRBJ2-3, with 8 nucleotides matching TRBD2. With 4 bases clipped from V and 1 base from J, the junction kept 8 bases outside the gene matches. Looked up from germline, CDR1 is SGHRS and CDR2 is YFSETQ. The CDR3 has 16 amino acids.

The chain employs TRBV15 and TRBJ1-1, with 8 bases fitting TRBD1. Germline CDR1 LNHNV, CDR2 YYDKDF (reference sequence). The CDR3 is 12 residues long. The ends lost 2 bases at V and 10 bases at J; junction bases unmatched: 3. As DNA, the CDR3 is TGTGCCACCAGCAGACCCGGACAGGGAGCTTTCTTT. Encoded protein: CATSRPGQGAFF.

The chain employs TRBV2 and TRBJ2-7; D not certain. Germline values: CDR1 SNHLY, CDR2 FYNNEI. V lost 11 bases and J lost 2, with 7 bases in between. This CDR3 region has 10 residues. The chain's CDR3 is CACTAYEQYF. CDR3 in DNA: TGTGCCTGCACAGCCTACGAGCAGTACTTC.

The table lists this clone with a count of one. The CDR3 sequence is CASSLRTGGRSNQPQHF. The CDR3 DNA reads as TGTGCCAGCAGCTTGCGAACGGGGGGTCGGAGCAATCAGCCCCAGCATTTT. The genes are TRBV5-8 and TRBJ1-5; D may be TRBD1 (5 bases). Germline values: CDR1 SGHTS, CDR2 YDEGEE. The CDR3 loop spans 17 amino acids. The V end lost 1 base, the J end lost 1 base, and 15 bases lay between the germline ends.

The chain recombines TRBV29-1 with TRBJ2-4, with D perhaps matching TRBD2 (6 bases). From germline, CDR1 is SQVTM and CDR2 ANQGSEA. The CDR3 runs to 15 residues. V was pared by 2 bases and J by 1 base, with 12 bases between. The chain's CDR3 is CSVELQAGAKNIQYF. In DNA, the CDR3 is TGCAGCGTTGAATTACAGGCGGGGGCCAAAAACATTCAGTACTTC.

In DNA form, the CDR3 reads TGTGCCAGTAGTATCCGGGGGACAGGGGGCGAGACCCAGCATTTT. Protein: CASSIRGTGGETQHF. V is TRBV19 and J is TRBJ1-5, with 12 bases that match TRBD1. This CDR3 is built from 15 residues. Germline values: CDR1 LNHDA, CDR2 SQIVND (reference sequence). The J segment lost 11 bases and the V segment lost 3 bases, leaving 8 bases of the junction unmatched.

The V gene is TRBV11-2, the J gene TRBJ1-2; D call uncertain. Trimming removed 3 bases at V and 1 base at J, with 9 bases between. From germline, CDR1 is SGHAT and CDR2 FQNNGV. This CDR3 region has 14 residues. The CDR3 DNA reads as TGTGCCAGCAGCTTGTACAGCGGTAACTATGGCTACACCTTC. Its translation is CASSLYSGNYGYTF. The complete variable domain, with remaining parts taken from reference TRBV11-2 and TRBJ1-2, reads EAGVAQSPRYKIIEKRQSVAFWCNPISGHATLYWYQQILGQGPKLLIQFQNNGVVDDSQLPKDRFSAERLKGVDSTLKIQPAKLEDSAVYLCASSLYSGNYGYTFGSGTRLTVV.

The rearrangement joins TRBV27 to TRBJ2-7; TRBD2 is a possible D gene (5 bases). The ends were cut back, 5 bases at V and 7 bases at J, with 15 bases in the middle. The CDR3 length is 13 residues. The germline V gene encodes CDR1 MNHEY and CDR2 SMNVEV (reference sequence). The CDR3 coding sequence is TGTGCCAGCAGTAGGGAACCAAGAGGGGAGCAGTACTTC. Translation gives CASSREPRGEQYF.

The chain joins TRBV7-9 to TRBJ2-1, with 10 nucleotides matching TRBD1. Looked up from germline, CDR1 is SEHNR and CDR2 is FQNEAQ (reference sequence). The CDR3 loop spans 15 amino acids. Trimming removed 5 bases from V and 8 bases from J; junction bases left unmatched: 9. As DNA, the CDR3 is TGTGCCAGCAGCACCGGGACAGGGGACGGCTATGAGCAGTTCTTC. This encodes CASSTGTGDGYEQFF.

The chain employs TRBV5-1 and TRBJ2-1; 7 nucleotides match TRBD1. Looked up from germline, CDR1 is SGHRS and CDR2 is YFSETQ. V was pared by 0 bases and J by 5 bases, with 8 bases of the junction left unmatched. The length of the CDR3 is 16 residues. This CDR3 is CASSLGTGQINNEQFF. In DNA form, the CDR3 reads TGCGCCAGCAGCTTGGGGACGGGACAGATAAACAATGAGCAGTTCTTC. The entire variable domain, with the rest obtained from reference TRBV5-1 and TRBJ2-1, is as follows: KAGVTQTPRYLIKTRGQQVTLSCSPISGHRSVSWYQQTPGQGLQFLFEYFSETQRNKGNFPGRFSGRQFSNSRSEMNVSTLELGDSALYLCASSLGTGQINNEQFFGPGTRLTVL.

About this clone itself: Its ends do not fully match the called genes, so a read error is possible. V usage is TRBV2 and J usage is TRBJ2-7; D is possibly TRBD2 (5 bases). Germline CDR1 reads SNHLY; CDR2 reads FYNNEI. CDR3 size: 14 residues. CDR3 nucleotide sequence: TGTGCCAGCAGCGAAGACGGGGTGGCCTACGAGCAGTACTTC. Its protein product is CASSEDGVAYEQYF.

The CDR3 coding sequence is TGTGCTAGTGGCCCCTGCAGTTGGTGTCGCAACTACGAGCAGTACTTC. It is translated as CASGPCSWCRNYEQYF. This chain connects TRBV12-5 to TRBJ2-7; no clear D gene. Trimming took 6 bases from V and 3 from J, leaving 21 bases between them. Germline values: CDR1 LGHNT, CDR2 FRNRAP. The CDR3 length is 16 residues.

The V and J genes are TRBV7-6 and TRBJ2-7; 13 nucleotides match TRBD2. The CDR3 runs 16 residues. With 4 bases clipped from V and 0 bases from J, the junction kept 3 bases outside the gene matches. Germline CDR1 is SGHVS and CDR2 is FNYEAQ. The CDR3 sequence: CASSSRLAGGSYEQYF. Written as DNA, the CDR3 is TGTGCCAGCAGCTCCCGACTAGCGGGGGGCTCCTACGAGCAGTACTTC.

This chain uses TRBV5-6 with TRBJ1-2; possibly TRBD1 for D (5 bases). Trimming took 5 bases from V and 4 from J, leaving 21 bases between them. Germline values: CDR1 SGHDT, CDR2 YYEEEE. CDR3 length: 16 residues. In nucleotides, the CDR3 is TGTGCCAGCAGTTGGAGGGACCCTGCCTTAATCTATGGCTACACCTTC. Protein: CASSWRDPALIYGYTF. The full variable domain, completed using reference TRBV5-6 and TRBJ1-2, is DAGVTQSPTHLIKTRGQQVTLRCSPKSGHDTVSWYQQALGQGPQFIFQYYEEEERQRGNFPDRFSGHQFPNYSSELNVNALLLGDSALYLCASSWRDPALIYGYTFGSGTRLTVV.

V is TRBV3-1 (or the pseudogene TRBV3-2) and J is TRBJ2-3, with 12 bases fitting TRBD2. The CDR3 is made up of 16 amino acids. The germline V gene encodes CDR1 LGHDT and CDR2 YNNKEL (reference sequence). J was trimmed by 2 bases and V by 4 bases; bases with no gene match: 4. The CDR3 spells CASSPRLAGATDTQYF. The CDR3 DNA sequence: TGTGCCAGCAGCCCACGACTAGCGGGGGCCACAGATACGCAGTATTTT.

The rearrangement uses TRBV27 and TRBJ2-7; 10 bases are shared with TRBD2. CDR1 is MNHEY, CDR2 SMNVEV, per germline (reference sequence). With V trimmed by 4 bases and J by 3 bases, 9 bases remained unmatched. The CDR3 length is 16 residues. CDR3 sequence (DNA): TGTGCCAGCAGTTCCCCCTCTAGCGGGGGAGTCTACGAGCAGTACTTC. This codes for CASSSPSSGGVYEQYF.

The chain links TRBV12-3 or TRBV12-4 to TRBJ1-5, with TRBD1 identical over 8 bases. This CDR3 is built from 13 residues. Germline trimming cut 6 bases from V and 10 bases from J; bases unmatched to any gene: 8. The DNA for the CDR3 is TGTGCCAGCAGGAGGACAGGGCGGGGTCCCCAGCATTTT. This translates into CASRRTGRGPQHF.

The chain couples TRBV27 to TRBJ1-1; D perhaps matches TRBD1 (6 bases). V was clipped by 0 bases and J by 5 bases, with 10 bases between them. CDR1 is MNHEY and CDR2 is SMNVEV in the germline V gene (reference sequence). This CDR3 has 14 amino acids. The CDR3 region is CASSLSGRGTEAFF. DNA of the CDR3: TGTGCCAGCAGTTTATCCGGCAGGGGAACTGAAGCTTTCTTT.

The chain couples TRBV3-1 (or the pseudogene TRBV3-2) to TRBJ1-2, with D perhaps matching TRBD1 (5 bases). CDR3 size: 14 residues. V was clipped by 4 bases and J by 8 bases, with 17 bases between them. Germline CDR1 reads LGHDT; CDR2 reads YNNKEL (reference sequence). CDR3 residues: CASSPDRASAGYTF. The CDR3 DNA follows: TGTGCCAGCAGCCCAGACAGAGCCTCAGCGGGCTACACCTTC.

The chain joins TRBV7-6 to TRBJ2-3, with 12 positions matching TRBD2. CDR3 length: 17 amino acids. V gave up 2 bases and J gave up 2 bases; unmatched junction bases: 5. CDR1 and CDR2 (germline): SGHVS, FNYEAQ. CDR3 sequence (DNA): TGTGCCAGCAGCTTACTAGCGGGGGGGAGTGACACAGATACGCAGTATTTT. The encoded protein is CASSLLAGGSDTDTQYF. Full variable domain (outside the CDR3, taken from reference TRBV7-6 and TRBJ2-3): GAGVSQSPRYKVTKRGQDVALRCDPISGHVSLYWYRQALGQGPEFLTYFNYEAQQDKSGLPNDRFSAERPEGSISTLTIQRTEQRDSAMYRCASSLLAGGSDTDTQYFGPGTRLTVL.

V usage is TRBV3-1 (or the pseudogene TRBV3-2) and J usage is TRBJ2-7; 9 bases map to TRBD2. This CDR3 spans 14 amino acids. CDR1 and CDR2 (germline): LGHDT, YNNKEL (reference sequence). Trimming took 4 bases from V and 5 from J; bases not matched to a gene: 6. Here the CDR3 reads CASSLSGGNHEQYF. Written as DNA, the CDR3 is TGTGCCAGCAGCCTTAGCGGGGGCAACCACGAGCAGTACTTC.

The chain has TRBV14 and TRBJ1-1; D gene ambiguous. Germline V gene data show CDR1 as SGHDN and CDR2 as FVKESK. The CDR3 totals 16 residues. V shed 4 bases and J shed 0 bases, with 15 bases lying between them. The CDR3 region is CASSPASAGMNTEAFF. CDR3 DNA sequence: TGTGCCAGCAGCCCGGCCTCAGCGGGCATGAACACTGAAGCTTTCTTT.

The V call is TRBV6-1, the J call TRBJ1-6; D gene unclear. The CDR3 is 14 amino acids. With 1 base removed from V and 9 bases from J, the gap between germline ends came to 10 bases. Germline CDR1 is MNHNS and CDR2 is SASEGT. The CDR3 reads CASSEVWGVSPLHF. The DNA for the CDR3 is TGTGCCAGCAGTGAAGTGTGGGGAGTTTCACCCCTCCACTTT.

V is TRBV2 and J is TRBJ2-1, with D possibly being TRBD1 (5 bases). The ends were cut back, 3 bases at V and 3 bases at J, with 12 bases in the middle. The germline V gene has CDR1 SNHLY and CDR2 FYNNEI. The CDR3 has 15 residues. The CDR3 DNA reads as TGTGCCAGCAGTGAGGGGCTGGATATCTACAATGAGCAGTTCTTC. It specifies CASSEGLDIYNEQFF.